This T cell receptor (beta chain) was sequenced during a study of T cells in Graves' hyperthyroidism and ophthalmopathy. This clonotype was seen many times. This CDR3 spans 17 amino acids. With V trimmed by 5 bases and J by 2 bases, 13 bases remained unmatched. Germline V lookup: CDR1 SGHAT, CDR2 FQDESV (reference sequence). Amplification targeted TCR beta CDR3 regions from RNA transcripts. The TCR CDR3 first-round RT-PCR relied on the HTBI primer set. One entry per CDR3 protein, called by TCRdb with MiXCR from the multiplex PCR reads. The table lists fewer than 800,000 distinct CDR3 sequences, 15% to 20% of them singletons. Recently diagnosed hyperthyroidism of less than 2 months' duration affected patients aged 18 to 65.

The sample was blood. The rearrangement joins TRBV11-1 to TRBJ2-7, with 9 bases that match TRBD2. This TCR derives from a man between 18 and 29 years old with Graves' hyperthyroidism. CDR3 in amino acids: CASSPGALREGPYEQYF. CDR3 nucleotides: TGTGCCAGCAGCCCCGGGGCTTTGCGGGAGGGCCCCTACGAGCAGTACTTC.